The entry below gives a single TCR beta chain sequence along with its context. It lacks a known antigen. No base qualities exist here, and no much larger clone lies one base off it. This sample was included in a study of technical replicates of blood from a handful of donors listed by TCRdb under 2017. The library was built by means of the immunoSEQ multiplex PCR assay. The table was pulled from immuneACCESS by TCRdb, which kept in-frame rearrangements only. Such tables lose some clones; where checked, under half of the loss comes from unresolved V genes, and the rest has no known cause. Recorded for this sample are about 81,000 clones; 96% of them occurred a single time. The top ten clones comprise about 0.2% of the sample. The sequenced sample was T cells isolated from PBMCs. The clonotype was recovered from a human donor in good health.

The CDR3 protein is CASSVGGRTGGNYGYTF. In nucleotide form, the sequence is TGTGCCAGCAGCGTAGGGGGGAGGACAGGAGGTAACTATGGCTACACCTTC. The rearranged chain carries TRBV9 and TRBJ1-2; 7 bases in the junction line up with TRBD1. Reading the germline V gene gives CDR1 SGDLS and CDR2 YYNGEE. The CDR3 runs 17 residues from the cysteine to the phenylalanine. The CDR3 DNA has 51 bases and is translated from base 1. Clipping removes 0 bases from V and 1 base from J, with 9 as the unmatched junction base count.